This T cell receptor beta chain was identified in a study of cytomegalovirus exposure and HLA in healthy donors (dated by TCRdb to about 2017). A note on the overall study: In an earlier analysis of several hundred of the donors, 276 Gb of sequence data and roughly 100 million unique TCR beta sequences from about 179 million T cells were reported. Roughly 300 gigabases of sequencing data and 80 million or so unique TCR sequences were included in an early release covering roughly 700 HLA-typed donors. Of the 398 genotyped donors, approximately 82% fell in the genetic ancestry cluster associated with self-reported Caucasian donors. The aim of the study was to test whether cataloging public T cell receptors could identify signatures of past pathogen exposure. The study profiled the T cell repertoires of under 850 subjects by immunosequencing and related them to cytomegalovirus serostatus. Along with the roughly 670-subject first cohort, a separate validation cohort of over a hundred different subjects was used. The study combined high-throughput TCR immunosequencing, statistical association of individual TCRs with disease status, and machine learning to predict cytomegalovirus infection status. A later analysis re-examined previously published TCR beta repertoires from roughly 650 donors and added high-resolution HLA genotyping to investigate patterns of TCR occurrence. Rather than drawing on any new phenotypic data, the later analysis identified candidate immune exposures from TCR beta sequences and the way those sequences occurred across donors. An earlier analysis of 500 to 750 of the donors applied high-throughput TCR beta sequencing to assess whether each TCR beta V gene segment acted as functional or pseudogenic. Donor age, sex, ethnicity and CMV serostatus were collected together with the repertoire data. Genome-wide SNP genotypes for about 65% of the roughly 670 donors were used in a later genetic analysis, which treated that subset as a discovery cohort. Every discovery cohort repertoire had been produced on one sequencing platform. Both class I and class II loci were covered by HLA typing, at four-digit resolution. The number of donors typed differed by locus, with 629-630 for A, B, C, DRB1 and DQB1, more than 500 for DQA1, 606 for DPA1, and some 450 for DPB1. Five DR-DQ haplotypes were treated as single units for association and clustering because of strong linkage in the cohort. Among a few hundred genotyped donors of the cohort, an average of approximately 250,000 unique TCR beta nucleotide sequences were sequenced per donor, roughly 20% of them non-productive.

The cohort consisted of 670 or so healthy bone marrow donors. Cohort members were all nominally healthy when sampled, although unrecorded immune exposures were likely present. The donor tested CMV seronegative, placing the donor among the roughly 400 seronegative members of the cohort. Each donor provided a peripheral blood sample, and peripheral blood mononuclear cells were used for TCR beta sequencing. Genomic DNA extraction from the blood cell samples was performed with the Qiagen DNeasy Blood Extraction Kit. Its CDR3 holds 15 amino acids, cysteine through phenylalanine. The kept DNA is CDR3 alone, 45 bases in frame from the first base. The CDR1 and CDR2 encoded by the germline V gene (reference sequence) are LNHDA and SQIVND. The germline V end is reduced by 3 bases and the J end by 7 bases; junction bases left unmatched: 9. Comment on this clone: Which antigen it targets is not known. No much larger clone is present one base from it, and per-base qualities are unavailable.

Beyond this particular receptor, the publication reports: The sequencing pipeline was judged likely to have produced a cluster of highly shared sequence variants as a technical artifact. An earlier analysis of 587 of the donors showed that most TCR beta V segments appeared in productive rearrangements either about 90% or about 30% of the time, which broadly matched IMGT annotations. Because HLA typing was missing for some donors at each locus, association tests included only the typed subset. Strong co-occurrence of HLA alleles, especially DR and DQ, made assigning TCR associations to individual alleles difficult. In a later analysis, the rate of TCR association differed among HLA loci, with DRB1 alleles having the most associated TCRs and HLA-C alleles having the fewest. Linkage disequilibrium might explain the correlated functional status among segregating V segments, but an unknown experimental factor could not be excluded. In vitro tests confirmed that a few of the cytomegalovirus-associated TCR beta chains recognize cytomegalovirus antigens. While some public TCRs were present in many individuals, most TCR sequences turned up only very rarely across donors. The study gave a list of more than 150 TCR beta chains associated with cytomegalovirus. According to a later genetic analysis, donors in an Asian-associated ancestry cluster had fewer N-insertions in productive TCRs than the approximately 690-donor mean. A later analysis found that HLA-associated TCR beta chains were more clonally expanded and had lower generation probabilities than equally common non-associated chains. The only immune exposure information available for the cohort was CMV serostatus. An association between a missense DCLRE1C variant and V-gene and J-gene trimming of TCR beta chains was found in a later genetic analysis and replicated in an independent cohort. It was suggested by the authors that the approach could potentially be generalized to other disease states and immunological phenotypes. Several of the top co-occurrence clusters appeared to be linked to parvovirus B19, influenza, CMV and Epstein-Barr virus, according to a later analysis. According to a later analysis, most CMV-associated TCR beta chains appeared to be HLA-restricted, and the HLA associations seemed to be driven largely by CMV exposure. A further reported finding was that TCR beta sequences accurately predicted the HLA-A and HLA-B alleles for most subjects in the first cohort. In a later analysis, 15,000 to 20,000 TCR beta sequences were associated with specific HLA alleles at a false discovery rate of 0.05. In this cohort, only TCR beta chains were sequenced, and detectable features were limited by the absence of alpha or paired-chain data. Presence/absence analyses assumed roughly uniform sequencing depth across donors, an assumption that may not hold. The classifier was reported to diagnose cytomegalovirus status with high specificity and sensitivity in both the original cohort and the validation cohort. Because counts were too low, some 16 rarely observed V segments, including chromosome 9 orphons, were excluded from the earlier analysis of around 640 of the donors. Some IMGT-functional V segments, including TRBV6-2 and TRBV6-3, could not be told apart with the 87-base-pair reads, so those segments were excluded.

The method behind the library was the immunoSEQ multiplex PCR assay. The multiplex PCR relied on a mix of 60 forward primers for TCR Vbeta segments and 13 reverse primers for TCR Jbeta segments. The CDR3 region of rearranged TCR beta genes was amplified from genomic DNA with a multiplex PCR assay. The Illumina HiSeq System was used to sequence the amplified TCR beta libraries as 87-base-pair reads. In the source study's methods: A later analysis counted some 74 million unique TCR beta chains across the 500 to 850 repertoires, and roughly 9.9 million of these chains were shared by at least two donors. To remove PCR and sequencing errors, raw reads were error-corrected and collapsed into unique sequences using a nearest-neighbor algorithm that merged closely related sequences. To assign V, D and J gene segments, CDR3 sequences were aligned to IMGT reference sequences. For a sequence to be retained, a match of at least six nucleotides to both a V gene segment and a J gene segment was required. A rearrangement counted as productive if the CDR3 had no stop codons and remained in frame with V and J, and every other rearrangement counted as non-productive. Following IMGT convention, CDR3 was defined as the stretch from the second conserved V-encoded cysteine up to the conserved J-encoded phenylalanine. The earlier analysis of 500 to 750 of the donors excluded any sequence lacking an unambiguous match to a single V gene segment. An earlier analysis of under 750 of the donors called V segments functional above 56.7% productive rearrangements and segregating when the between-donor standard deviation exceeded 5%. A statistical classification framework was built to diagnose cytomegalovirus status from the catalog of TCR beta chain sequences. A later analysis assigned V and J genes by comparing TCR nucleotide sequences with IMGT/GENE-DB human TR gene sequences. A later analysis assigned CDR3 sequences and most-parsimonious VDJ recombination scenarios with the TCRdist pipeline. In a later analysis, every TCR beta chain was defined by the combination of its CDR3 amino acid sequence and its V-gene family, and reads without a unique V-gene family were dropped. To address suspected cross-contamination and a sequencing artifact, a later analysis removed roughly 580 highly shared, low-generation-probability nucleotide sequences. For each public chain, a later analysis derived a clonal expansion index from normalized ranks of inferred template counts within each repertoire. Generation probabilities in a later analysis came from a VDJ recombination model fitted to out-of-frame rearrangements, and those results were checked against IGoR. In a later analysis, hypergeometric tests were used to score TCR-TCR, TCR-HLA and TCR-CMV co-occurrence, with a repertoire-size bias correction applied to TCR pairs. In a later analysis, false discovery rates were estimated by permuting HLA or CMV assignments 20 times. A later analysis grouped co-occurring TCRs with DBSCAN, adding TCRdist sequence similarity when clustering within HLA-allele-positive subsets. Repertoires with fewer than 30,000 or more than 120,000 public chains, plus five repertoires with anomalous nucleotide sharing, were excluded from co-occurrence clustering. Imported from immuneACCESS, the table was reduced by TCRdb to in-frame sequences with V and J called. These copies leave out some clones; in studies compared against another copy, an unresolved V gene accounts for under half, and the cause of the remainder is not known. The V and J calls and clone size were taken over from that table, and D and trimming were inferred from the DNA. The sample table records around 94,000 clones; over 65% of these occur just once. 2.6% of the sample rests with the top ten.

The TCR originated in a man aged 35-49 years in good health and CMV-seronegative. The chain links TRBV19 with TRBJ2-7, with 10 central nucleotides matching TRBD1. Material: PBMCs. The sequenced DNA: TGTGCCAGTAGTATCCGCCGGGACAGGGGACTGGAGCAGTACTTC. This codes for CASSIRRDRGLEQYF.